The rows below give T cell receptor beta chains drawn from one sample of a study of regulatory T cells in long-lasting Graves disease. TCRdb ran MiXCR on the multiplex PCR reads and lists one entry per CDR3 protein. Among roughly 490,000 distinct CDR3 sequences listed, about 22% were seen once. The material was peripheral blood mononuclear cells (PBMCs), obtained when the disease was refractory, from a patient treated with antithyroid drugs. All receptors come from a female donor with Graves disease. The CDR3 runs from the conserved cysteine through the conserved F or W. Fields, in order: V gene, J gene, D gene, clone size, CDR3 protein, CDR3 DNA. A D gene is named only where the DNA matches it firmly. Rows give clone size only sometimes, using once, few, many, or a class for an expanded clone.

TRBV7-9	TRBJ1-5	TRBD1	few	CASSPDKGAGLQPQHF	TGTGCCAGCAGCCCCGATAAGGGGGCTGGGCTTCAGCCCCAGCATTTT
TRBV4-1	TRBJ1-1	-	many	CASSLAIQGYTEAFF	TGCGCCAGCAGCCTGGCGATTCAGGGTTACACTGAAGCTTTCTTT
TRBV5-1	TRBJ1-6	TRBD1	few	CASSLWTGGNSPLHF	TGCGCCAGCAGCCTATGGACAGGGGGTAATTCACCCCTCCACTTT
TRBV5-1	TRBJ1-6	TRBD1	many	CASSIVPMTGGNSPLHF	TGCGCCAGCAGCATTGTTCCCATGACAGGGGGGAATTCACCCCTCCACTTT
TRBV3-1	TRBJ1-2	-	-	CASSQGPTVDYGYTF	TGTGCCAGCAGCCAAGGACCGACAGTAGACTATGGCTACACCTTC
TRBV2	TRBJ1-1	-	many	CASSEALLQVNTEAFF	TGTGCCAGCAGTGAAGCGCTTCTTCAAGTGAACACTGAAGCTTTCTTT
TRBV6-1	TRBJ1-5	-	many	CASSSIRSQPQHF	TGTGCCAGCAGCAGCATTAGGAGTCAGCCCCAGCATTTT
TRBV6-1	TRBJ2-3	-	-	CASSEGNWGDTQYF	TGTGCCAGCAGTGAAGGCAATTGGGGAGATACGCAGTATTTT
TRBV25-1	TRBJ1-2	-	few	CASRGFRHLGYTF	TGTGCCAGCAGGGGGTTTAGGCACCTCGGCTACACCTTC
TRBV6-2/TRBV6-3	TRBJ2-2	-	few	CASSYQGRGLFF	TGTGCCAGCAGTTACCAGGGCAGAGGGCTGTTTTTT
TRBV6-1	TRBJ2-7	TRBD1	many	CASRWGTGTYEQYF	TGTGCCAGCAGGTGGGGGACAGGGACCTACGAGCAGTACTTC
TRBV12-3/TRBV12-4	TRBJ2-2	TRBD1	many	CASTIDRVDAGELFF	TGTGCCAGCACCATCGACAGGGTGGATGCCGGGGAGCTGTTTTTT
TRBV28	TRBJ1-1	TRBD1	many	CASSLPPGTGKRIKNTEAFF	TGTGCCAGCAGTCTCCCGCCCGGGACAGGGAAACGCATTAAGAACACTGAAGCTTTCTTT
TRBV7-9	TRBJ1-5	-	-	CASSLGTAGDQPQHF	TGTGCCAGCAGCTTAGGAACAGCGGGGGATCAGCCCCAGCATTTT
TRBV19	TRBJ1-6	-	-	CASSIGHLRAYNSPLHF	TGTGCCAGTAGTATCGGACACCTGAGAGCCTATAATTCACCCCTCCACTTT
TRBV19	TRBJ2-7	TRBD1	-	CASSIRGSNEQYF	TGTGCCAGTAGTATCAGGGGGTCCAACGAGCAGTACTTC
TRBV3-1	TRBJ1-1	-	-	CASSQDLMNTEAFF	TGTGCCAGCAGCCAAGATTTAATGAACACTGAAGCTTTCTTT
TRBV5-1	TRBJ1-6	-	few	CASGPGGNSPLHF	TGCGCCTCCGGGCCGGGCGGGAATTCACCCCTCCACTTT
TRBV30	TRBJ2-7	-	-	CAWRGGRDEQYF	TGTGCCTGGAGGGGGGGGCGGGACGAGCAGTACTTC
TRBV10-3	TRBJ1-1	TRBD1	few	CAISSDRGQGEAFF	TGTGCCATCAGTTCGGACAGGGGGCAAGGTGAAGCTTTCTTT
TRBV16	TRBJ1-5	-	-	CASSQLAPGASRPQHF	TGTGCCAGCAGCCAATTGGCGCCAGGGGCTAGTCGGCCCCAGCATTTT
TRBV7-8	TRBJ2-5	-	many	CASSFGGQLEFQETQYF	TGTGCCAGCAGCTTCGGGGGACAGCTCGAATTCCAAGAGACCCAGTACTTC
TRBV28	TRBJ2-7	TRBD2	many	CASSSDPGGAYEQYF	TGTGCCAGCAGTTCCGACCCCGGGGGGGCCTACGAGCAGTACTTC
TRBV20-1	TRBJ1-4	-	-	CSAPGQGSEKLFF	TGCAGTGCTCCCGGGCAGGGCAGTGAAAAACTGTTTTTT
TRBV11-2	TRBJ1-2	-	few	CASSSLRTYTPGGGYGYTF	TGTGCCAGCAGCTCCCTTCGGACCTATACGCCCGGAGGTGGCTATGGCTACACCTTC
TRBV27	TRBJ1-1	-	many	CASSLYVGTEAFF	TGTGCCAGCAGTTTATACGTAGGGACTGAAGCTTTCTTT
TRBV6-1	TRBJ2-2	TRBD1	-	CASTRDRRTGELFF	TGTGCCAGCACCCGGGACAGACGAACCGGGGAGCTGTTTTTT
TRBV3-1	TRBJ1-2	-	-	CASSHGGGDGYTF	TGTGCCAGCAGCCATGGAGGGGGAGATGGCTACACCTTC
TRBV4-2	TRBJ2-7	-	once	CASSERTAYEQYF	TGTGCCAGCAGCGAACGGACAGCCTACGAGCAGTACTTC
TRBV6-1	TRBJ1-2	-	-	CASSTGPGWGYTF	TGTGCCAGCAGTACCGGACCGGGGTGGGGCTACACCTTC
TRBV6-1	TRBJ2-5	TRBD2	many	CASSGRLAGRETQYF	TGTGCCAGCAGTGGCAGACTAGCGGGACGGGAGACCCAGTACTTC
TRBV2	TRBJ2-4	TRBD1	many	CASSDGQVPKNIQYF	TGTGCCAGCAGTGATGGACAGGTACCAAAAAACATTCAGTACTTC
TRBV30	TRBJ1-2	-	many	CAWRVGAGGYTF	TGTGCCTGGAGGGTGGGAGCAGGTGGCTACACCTTC
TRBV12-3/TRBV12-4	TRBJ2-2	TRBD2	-	CASSSLAGVDGTGELFF	TGTGCCAGCAGTTCGCTAGCGGGAGTGGATGGGACCGGGGAGCTGTTTTTT
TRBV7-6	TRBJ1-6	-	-	CASSSEGGGNNSPLHF	TGTGCCAGCAGCTCGGAGGGGGGGGGAAATAATTCACCCCTCCACTTT
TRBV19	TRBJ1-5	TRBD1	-	CASSGRTGDGNQPQHF	TGTGCCAGTAGTGGCCGGACAGGGGATGGGAACCAGCCCCAGCATTTT
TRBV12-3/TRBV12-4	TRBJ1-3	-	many	CASRGPLLGAGNTIYF	TGTGCCAGCAGGGGACCGCTACTAGGGGCTGGAAACACCATATATTTT
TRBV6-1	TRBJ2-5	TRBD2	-	CASTRAGTDQETQYF	TGTGCCAGCACCAGAGCGGGAACGGACCAAGAGACCCAGTACTTC
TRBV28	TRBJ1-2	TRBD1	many	CASSQTGVNGYTF	TGTGCCAGCAGTCAGACAGGGGTGAACGGCTACACCTTC
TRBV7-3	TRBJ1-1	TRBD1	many	CASSLSGGTEAFF	TGTGCCAGCAGTTTATCAGGGGGCACTGAAGCTTTCTTT
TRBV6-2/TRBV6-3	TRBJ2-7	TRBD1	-	CASSRGQANYEQYF	TGTGCCAGCAGCCGCGGACAGGCAAACTACGAGCAGTACTTC
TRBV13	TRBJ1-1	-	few	CASSLGATTEAFF	TGTGCCAGCAGCTTAGGAGCAACCACTGAAGCTTTCTTT
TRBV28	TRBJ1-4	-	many	CASGPGPAEKLFF	TGTGCCAGCGGTCCGGGGCCGGCTGAAAAACTGTTTTTT
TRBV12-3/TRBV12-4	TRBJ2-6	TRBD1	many	CASSSRGHGANVLTF	TGTGCCAGCAGTTCCAGGGGGCACGGGGCCAACGTCCTGACTTTC
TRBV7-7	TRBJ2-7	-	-	CASSKGPPGTYEQYF	TGTGCTAGCAGTAAGGGCCCCCCTGGAACCTACGAGCAGTACTTC
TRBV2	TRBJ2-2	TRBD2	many	CATNIAGANTGELFF	TGTGCCACCAACATAGCGGGGGCGAACACCGGGGAGCTGTTTTTT